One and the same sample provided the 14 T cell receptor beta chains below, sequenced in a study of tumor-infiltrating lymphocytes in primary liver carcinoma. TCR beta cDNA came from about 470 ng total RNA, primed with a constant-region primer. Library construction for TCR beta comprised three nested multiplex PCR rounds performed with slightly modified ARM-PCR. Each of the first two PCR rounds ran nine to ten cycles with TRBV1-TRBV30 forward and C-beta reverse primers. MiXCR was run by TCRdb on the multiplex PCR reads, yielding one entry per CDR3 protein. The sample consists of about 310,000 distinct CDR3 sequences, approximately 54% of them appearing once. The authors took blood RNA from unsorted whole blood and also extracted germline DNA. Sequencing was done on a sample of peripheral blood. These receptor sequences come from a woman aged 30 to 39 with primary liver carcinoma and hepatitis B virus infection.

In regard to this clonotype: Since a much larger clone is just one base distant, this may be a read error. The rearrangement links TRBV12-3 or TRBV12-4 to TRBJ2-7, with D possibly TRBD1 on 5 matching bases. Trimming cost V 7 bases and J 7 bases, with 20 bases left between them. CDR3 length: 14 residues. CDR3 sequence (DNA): TGTGCCAGCAATTCCTTGACAGTGAAGTATGAGCAGTACTTC. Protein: CASNSLTVKYEQYF.

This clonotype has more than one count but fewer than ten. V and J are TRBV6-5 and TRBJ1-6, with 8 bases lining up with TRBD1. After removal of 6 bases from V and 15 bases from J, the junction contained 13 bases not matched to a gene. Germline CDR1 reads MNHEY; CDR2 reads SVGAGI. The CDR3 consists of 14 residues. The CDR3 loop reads CASSGQGRILVLHF. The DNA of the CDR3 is TGTGCCAGCAGCGGACAGGGCCGGATCTTGGTCCTCCACTTT.

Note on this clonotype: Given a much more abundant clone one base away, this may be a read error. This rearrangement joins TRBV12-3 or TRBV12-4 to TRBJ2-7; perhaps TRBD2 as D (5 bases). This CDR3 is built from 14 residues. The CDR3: CASSQREGSYEQHF. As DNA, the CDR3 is TGTGCCAGCAGTCAACGAGAAGGGAGCTACGAGCAGCACTTC.

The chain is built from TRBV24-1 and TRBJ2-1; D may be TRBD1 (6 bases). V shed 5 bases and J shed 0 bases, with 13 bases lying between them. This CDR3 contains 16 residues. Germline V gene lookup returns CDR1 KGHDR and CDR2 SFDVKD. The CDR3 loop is CATSGPRGSSYNEQFF. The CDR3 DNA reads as TGTGCCACCAGTGGCCCCAGGGGAAGCTCCTACAATGAGCAGTTCTTC.

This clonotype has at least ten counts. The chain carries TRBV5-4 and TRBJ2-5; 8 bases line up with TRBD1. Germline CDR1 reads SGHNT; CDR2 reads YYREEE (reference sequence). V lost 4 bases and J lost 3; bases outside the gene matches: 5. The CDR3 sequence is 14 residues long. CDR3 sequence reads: CASSPGGAEETQYF. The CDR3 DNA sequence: TGTGCCAGCAGCCCAGGGGGCGCGGAAGAGACCCAGTACTTC.

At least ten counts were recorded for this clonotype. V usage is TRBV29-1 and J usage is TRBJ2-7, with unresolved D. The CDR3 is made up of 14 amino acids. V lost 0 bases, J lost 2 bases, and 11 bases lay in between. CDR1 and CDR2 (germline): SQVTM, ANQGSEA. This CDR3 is CSVEDRQETYEQYF. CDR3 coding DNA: TGCAGCGTTGAAGATCGTCAGGAAACCTACGAGCAGTACTTC.

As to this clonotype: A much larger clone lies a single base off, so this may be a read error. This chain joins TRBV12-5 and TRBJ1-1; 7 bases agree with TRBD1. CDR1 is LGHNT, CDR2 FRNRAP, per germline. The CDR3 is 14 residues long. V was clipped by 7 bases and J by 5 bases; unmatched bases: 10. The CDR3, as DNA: TGTGCTAGTGATCTTGAGACAGGGCGTACTGAAGCTTTCTTT. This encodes CASDLETGRTEAFF.

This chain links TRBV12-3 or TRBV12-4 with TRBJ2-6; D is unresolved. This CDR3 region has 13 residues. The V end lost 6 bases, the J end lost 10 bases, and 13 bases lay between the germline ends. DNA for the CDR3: TGTGCCAGCAGCAGAGACGTTAGAAACGTCCTGACTTTC. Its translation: CASSRDVRNVLTF.

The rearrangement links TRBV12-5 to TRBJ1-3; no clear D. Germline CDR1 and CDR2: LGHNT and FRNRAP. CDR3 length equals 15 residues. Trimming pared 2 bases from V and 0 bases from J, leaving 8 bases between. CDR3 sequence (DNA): TGTGCTAGTGGTTTGTTGGTGAGCTCTGGAAACACCATATATTTT. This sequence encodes CASGLLVSSGNTIYF.

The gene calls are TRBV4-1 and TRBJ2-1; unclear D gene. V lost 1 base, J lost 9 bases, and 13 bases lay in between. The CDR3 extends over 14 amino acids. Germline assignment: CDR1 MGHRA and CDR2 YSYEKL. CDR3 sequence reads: CASSQVPGSGEQFF. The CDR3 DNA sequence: TGCGCCAGCAGCCAAGTCCCCGGTTCCGGTGAGCAGTTCTTC.

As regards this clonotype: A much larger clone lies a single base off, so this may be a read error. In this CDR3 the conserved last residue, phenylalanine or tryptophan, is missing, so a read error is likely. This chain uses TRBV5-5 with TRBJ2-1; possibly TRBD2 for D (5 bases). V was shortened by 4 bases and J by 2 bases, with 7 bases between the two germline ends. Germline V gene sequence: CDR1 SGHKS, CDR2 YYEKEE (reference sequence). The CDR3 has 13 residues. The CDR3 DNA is TGTGCCAGCAGCACCGGGACCTACAATGAGCAGTTCCTC. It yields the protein CASSTGTYNEQFL.

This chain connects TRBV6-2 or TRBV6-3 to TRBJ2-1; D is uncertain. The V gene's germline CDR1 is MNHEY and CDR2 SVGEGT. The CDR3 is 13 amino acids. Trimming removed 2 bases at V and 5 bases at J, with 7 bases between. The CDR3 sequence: CASSYLTNNEQFF. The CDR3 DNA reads TGTGCCAGCAGTTACCTAACAAACAATGAGCAGTTCTTC.

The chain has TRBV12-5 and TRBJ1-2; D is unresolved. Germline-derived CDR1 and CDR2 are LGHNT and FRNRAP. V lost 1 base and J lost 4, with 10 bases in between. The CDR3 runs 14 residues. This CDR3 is CASGLAPGSYGYTF. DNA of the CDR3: TGTGCTAGTGGTTTGGCCCCCGGCAGCTATGGCTACACCTTC. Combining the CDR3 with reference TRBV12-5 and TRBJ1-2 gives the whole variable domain DARVTQTPRHKVTEMGQEVTMRCQPILGHNTVFWYRQTMMQGLELLAYFRNRAPLDDSGMPKDRFSAEMPDATLATLKIQPSEPRDSAVYFCASGLAPGSYGYTFGSGTRLTVV.

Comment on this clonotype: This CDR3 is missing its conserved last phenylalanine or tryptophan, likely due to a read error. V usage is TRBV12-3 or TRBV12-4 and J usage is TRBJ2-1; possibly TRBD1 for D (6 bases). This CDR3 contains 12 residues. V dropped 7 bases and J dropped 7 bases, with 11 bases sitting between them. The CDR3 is CASNPRGNEQFL. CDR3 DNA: TGTGCCAGCAATCCTAGGGGGAATGAGCAGTTCCTC.